This TCR beta chain is drawn from a study of T cell clonotyping in hematopoietic cell transplantation (dated by TCRdb to about 2021). Context from the whole study: Pretransplant recipient samples were obtained after cytoreduction. A total of 135 blood samples were collected in the study from roughly 40 consecutive transplant recipients and their related donors. Patient recruitment ran from late 2015 to January 2017, and follow-up continued until September 2020 or death. Overall study outcomes, separate from this receptor: Sample size was limited, and cells were not sorted, so CD4 and CD8 repertoire contributions could not be separated. Inverse Simpson Index values from donors and from recipients before transplant predicted broader TCR repertoire diversity after transplant. After transplant, TCR diversity in recipients dropped, and pathologically expanded clonotypes increased progressively from day 30 to day 180. Just a small fraction of recipient repertoires overlapped with donor repertoires, and more than 95% appeared de novo at the given depth.

The immunoSEQ assay, a bias-controlled multiplex PCR using V- and J-specific primers, was used to amplify TCR beta CDR3 regions from genomic DNA. A second PCR step added a proprietary barcode and Illumina adapter sequences to the CDR3 amplicons. An Illumina MiSeq instrument was used to sequence the CDR3 libraries. On the authors' methods: immunoSEQ Analyzer 3.0 was used for export and quality control, with R Bioconductor and Immunarch used for downstream analyses. Only productive rearrangements within the normalized downsampled data set were used in the calculation of repertoire metrics. In the normalized cohort, clonotypes with more than 5 templates were defined as pathologically expanded. The Inverse Simpson Index served as the measure of repertoire diversity. To capture all clonotypes, the CMV-specificity analyses were run on the non-normalized data set. Imported from immuneACCESS, the table was reduced by TCRdb to in-frame sequences with V and J called. These copies leave out some clones; in studies compared against another copy, an unresolved V gene accounts for under half, and the cause of the remainder is not known. V and J calls and clone size are as listed in that table; D and trimming were resolved from the DNA. The sample table contains about 76,000 clones; only one count was recorded for 90% to 97% of them. Under 2% of the sample comes from the top ten.

The sample's time point label, in plain terms: recipient sample about 28 days before transplant, after cytoreduction. Recipient blood was collected about 28 days before transplant and at days 30, 100 and 180 after transplant. Nuclei Lysis Solution was used to extract genomic DNA from fresh or cryopreserved unfractionated peripheral blood mononuclear cells. As for this clone: There is no known antigen for this receptor. Per-base quality was not reported, and no clone a single base away is much larger than it.

The receptor's source is a woman between 45 and 65 years old with acute myeloid leukemia. Some clones in this sample may be carry-over from other donors' samples. Sequencing was performed on peripheral blood mononuclear cells, taken before stem cell transplant.

The CDR3: CASSVRSVRGLSSSYNEQFF. The DNA sequence reads TGTGCCAGCAGCGTCAGATCTGTCAGGGGGCTTTCGAGCTCCTACAATGAGCAGTTCTTC. Recombination linked TRBV9 to TRBJ2-1; TRBD1 agrees with 8 junctional bases. Germline trimming amounts to 2 bases on V and 0 bases on J, with 16 as the count of junction bases outside the gene matches. The CDR3 holds 20 amino acids from the cysteine to the phenylalanine. Only the CDR3 portion is preserved as DNA: 60 bases, with reading frame beginning at the first base. For CDR1 and CDR2, the germline V gene lists SGDLS and YYNGEE.